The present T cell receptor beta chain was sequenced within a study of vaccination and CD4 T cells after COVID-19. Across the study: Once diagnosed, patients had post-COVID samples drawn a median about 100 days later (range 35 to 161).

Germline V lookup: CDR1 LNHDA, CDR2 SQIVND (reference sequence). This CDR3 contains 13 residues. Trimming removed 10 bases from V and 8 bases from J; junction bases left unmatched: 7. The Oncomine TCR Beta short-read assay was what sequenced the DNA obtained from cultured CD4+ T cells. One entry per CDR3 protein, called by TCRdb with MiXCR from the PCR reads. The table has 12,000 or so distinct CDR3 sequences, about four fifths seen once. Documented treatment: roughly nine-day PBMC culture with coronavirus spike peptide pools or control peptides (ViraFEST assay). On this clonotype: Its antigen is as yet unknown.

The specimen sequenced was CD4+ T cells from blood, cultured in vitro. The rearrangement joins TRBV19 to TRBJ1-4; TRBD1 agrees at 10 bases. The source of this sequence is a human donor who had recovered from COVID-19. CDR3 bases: TGTGCCACCCCGGACAGGGGGGAAGAAAAACTGTTTTTT. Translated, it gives CATPDRGEEKLFF.